The present TCR beta chain was sequenced within a study of T-cell memory formation after mild COVID-19. Study-level information: Most TCR clusters belonged to a single donor.

Ten or more counts support this clonotype. Its specificity is unknown. TCRdb independently ran MiXCR on the 5' RACE reads; one entry per CDR3 protein. The sample holds 300,000 to 400,000 distinct CDR3 sequences; about 16% are singletons and the top ten take about a fifth. Germline values: CDR1 SGHRS, CDR2 YFSETQ. The CDR3 is 16 residues long. Trimming pared 0 bases from V and 0 bases from J, leaving 11 bases between. Study findings and constraints: A balance of CD4 and CD8 characterized clones contracting day 15 to 85, whereas later expanders leaned CD4+.

The clonotype comes from a man in his late teens or twenties who had mild COVID-19 (a few samples of this study predate the infection). Cell type and time point are not known. Sequencing was carried out using PBMCs or a T cell subset sorted from them (not recorded which). The V and J genes are TRBV5-1 and TRBJ2-3; D not resolved. DNA for the CDR3: TGCGCCAGCAGCTTGGACGGGCCCAGAAGCACAGATACGCAGTATTTT. Its protein product is CASSLDGPRSTDTQYF.